This TCR beta chain was retrieved from a study of identical twins. TCRdb reanalysed the 5' RACE reads using MiXCR and keeps one entry per CDR3 protein. The table includes hundreds of thousands of distinct CDR3 sequences, 15% to 20% detected once. Only a few counts were recorded for this clonotype. What it binds is not known. Study-level results: Some out-of-frame alpha sequences were shared by twins, and these showed excess low generation probability. In monozygotic twins, models underestimated the sharing of out-of-frame TCR alpha.

V shed 3 bases, J shed 4 bases, and the junction held 7 bases outside the gene matches. Germline loops: CDR1 DFQATT, CDR2 SNEGSKA (reference sequence). This CDR3 is built from 14 residues. The data also belong to a second study, concerning T cells expressing NK-cell markers. That paper states: There were four donors in whom these clonotypes also led the CD3+CD56-NKG2C+ fraction. It is unclear if expanded NKG2C-expressing clones target HCMV antigens.

The clonotype was recovered from a woman between 18 and 29 years old in good health. Material for sequencing was PBMCs. This chain links TRBV20-1 with TRBJ1-2, with 8 nucleotides matching TRBD1. This chain's CDR3 is CSARGTGSFYGYTF. The CDR3 coding sequence is TGCAGTGCTAGGGGGACAGGTTCGTTCTATGGCTACACCTTC.